This TCR beta chain was sequenced during a study of shared T cell receptors in the human thymus. The protocol was immunoSEQ multiplex PCR, while the TCRdb copy is restricted to in-frame clones and leaves out a portion. The sample shows about 660,000 clones, approximately 89% of them seen only once. The same data also went into a second study, on human thymus T cells. This second study notes: Unrelated individuals reportedly shared highly overlapping thymic TCR repertoires.

Sequencing was done on a sample of thymocytes. This TCR came from a boy in the first two years of life with a congenital heart defect.

The CDR3 DNA reads as TGTGCCAGCAGCTCCGGGACTAGCGGGGCTCCCCCCTACAATGAGCAGTTCTTC. This gives the protein CASSSGTSGAPPYNEQFF. The chain joins TRBV11-3 to TRBJ2-1; 13 nucleotides align to TRBD2. The germline gives CDR1 SGHNT, CDR2 YENEEA. This CDR3 spans 18 amino acids. V shed 4 bases and J 2 bases; nucleotides not matched to a gene: 8. Supplemented by reference TRBV11-3 and TRBJ2-1, the full variable domain reads EAGVVQSPRYKIIEKKQPVAFWCNPISGHNTLYWYLQNLGQGPELLIRYENEEAVDDSQLPKDRFSAERLKGVDSTLKIQPAELGDSAVYLCASSSGTSGAPPYNEQFFGPGTRLTVL.